This T cell receptor (beta chain) was recovered during a study of T cell responses to AZD1222 COVID-19 vaccine. Turning to this clone: Its antigen is still unknown.

V was trimmed by 4 bases and J by 1 base, leaving 5 bases between them. CDR1 and CDR2 from the germline V gene are DFQATT and SNEGSKA (reference sequence). The CDR3 spans 11 residues. Assay: immunoSEQ multiplex PCR; the TCRdb copy retains only in-frame clones and omits some. The data contain approximately 220,000 clones, under 95% of them singletons. Study conclusions and caveats: Donors were mostly white British, more females; clonal diversity possibly underestimated. Regions 160-218 and 743-854 dominated among vaccine-associated CD4 TCRs spanning spike. The peak T cell response came first, and repertoires were sampled only after it. Vaccination with two AZD1222 doses was followed by a rise in Spike-specific TCR breadth and depth.

The sample here was peripheral blood, taken on day 0 of MenACWY control vaccination. V usage is TRBV20-1 and J usage is TRBJ2-7; no definite D call. This TCR came from an adult in good health. The CDR3 is CSAKVSYEQYF. The CDR3 region has the DNA TGCAGTGCTAAAGTTTCCTACGAGCAGTACTTC.